This TCR beta chain originates from a study of blood T cell repertoires in COVID-19. Study context: Nucleic acid was either cDNA or gDNA, and it came from T cells, B-cell-depleted T cells, or PBMCs.

TCRdb's table, derived via immunoSEQ multiplex PCR, lists solely in-frame clones and lacks some. The sample has approximately 150,000 clones, about four fifths seen once; the top ten hold approximately 18%. This CDR3 region has 13 residues. V was pared by 5 bases and J by 6 bases, with 10 bases between. The germline V gene has CDR1 KGHSH and CDR2 LQKENI. The rearrangement links TRBV18 to TRBJ2-2; TRBD1 is a possible D gene (6 bases). Source material: PBMCs or T cells enriched from blood (not recorded which). The receptor comes from a man in his fifties or sixties who had recovered from COVID-19. The CDR3, as DNA: TGTGCCAGCTCAGAACAGGGATCCGGGGAGCTGTTTTTT. It yields the protein CASSEQGSGELFF.